The 11 T cell receptor beta chains in this list originate from one sample, sequenced in a study of cytomegalovirus exposure and HLA in healthy donors. Vbeta (60) and Jbeta (13) primers were used in the PCR. TCRdb's copy holds only in-frame clones and misses some; the assay was immunoSEQ multiplex PCR. The sample consists of around 150,000 clones, about 80% of them appearing once. Material for sequencing was PBMCs. These receptors were taken from a male donor in good health and CMV-seronegative.

This clone was counted once. The V gene is TRBV5-4, the J gene TRBJ2-1; D possibly corresponds to TRBD1 (7 bases). The V gene's germline CDR1 is SGHNT and CDR2 YYREEE (reference sequence). V was cut by 7 bases and J by 5 bases, with 16 bases left in between. The length of the CDR3 is 14 residues. CDR3 coding DNA: TGTGCCAGCCTGGACAGGAGGAGGGACAATGAGCAGTTCTTC. Its protein product is CASLDRRRDNEQFF.

This chain connects TRBV9 to TRBJ1-2; D perhaps matches TRBD1 (5 bases). V was trimmed by 2 bases and J by 4 bases, leaving 12 bases between them. The CDR3 totals 14 residues. The germline CDR1 and CDR2 sequences are SGDLS and YYNGEE. CDR3 bases: TGTGCCAGCAGCGTGGGGGAGGGCCCCTATGGCTACACCTTC. Protein: CASSVGEGPYGYTF.

The CDR3 protein is CSVTRRADTQYF. The CDR3 DNA reads TGCAGCGTCACTAGGAGGGCAGATACGCAGTATTTT. The chain uses TRBV29-1 and TRBJ2-3, with D possibly matching TRBD2 (6 bases). Deletions cut 6 bases from V and 4 bases from J, with 11 bases between. The CDR3 loop spans 12 amino acids. CDR1 is SQVTM and CDR2 is ANQGSEA in the germline V gene.

This chain links TRBV27 with TRBJ2-7, with 12 bases fitting TRBD1. CDR1 is MNHEY and CDR2 is SMNVEV in the germline V gene (reference sequence). V lost 7 bases to trimming and J lost 7 bases; unmatched junction nucleotides: 11. The CDR3 runs 15 residues. The CDR3 DNA sequence: TGTGCCAGCAACTCAGGGGGACAGGGGGCGGGGGAGCAGTACTTC. This encodes CASNSGGQGAGEQYF.

This clone was counted a few times. In DNA form, the CDR3 reads TGTGCCAGTAGTAAGGTCCTAAGCGGGGGAGCTTACAATGAGCAGTTCTTC. Translated: CASSKVLSGGAYNEQFF. V usage is TRBV19 and J usage is TRBJ2-1; 8 positions agree with TRBD2. Per germline, CDR1 LNHDA and CDR2 SQIVND (reference sequence). Trimming at V came to 4 bases and at J to 4 bases, leaving 12 bases not matched to a gene. This CDR3 comprises 17 residues.

The chain is built from TRBV5-4 and TRBJ1-4, with 11 bases fitting TRBD1. CDR3 length equals 17 residues. V shed 0 bases, J shed 5 bases, and the junction held 6 bases outside the gene matches. The germline gives CDR1 SGHNT, CDR2 YYREEE (reference sequence). The CDR3 spells CASSLGTGGPPNEKLFF. The DNA for the CDR3 is TGTGCCAGCAGCTTGGGGACAGGGGGCCCCCCAAATGAAAAACTGTTTTTT.

The chain carries TRBV2 and TRBJ1-2; D perhaps matches TRBD1 (6 bases). Germline lookup yields CDR1 SNHLY and CDR2 FYNNEI. This CDR3 has 13 amino acids. V lost 6 bases and J lost 8, with 16 bases in between. The CDR3 coding sequence is TGTGCCAGCAGAGGGTACAGGGTTGAGGGCTACACCTTC. Translating it yields CASRGYRVEGYTF.

Points on this clone: Other DNA sequences of this sample code for an identical CDR3. The chain links TRBV5-4 to TRBJ2-3, with 10 bases matching TRBD1. V lost 4 bases and J lost 3; bases outside the gene matches: 2. CDR3 length equals 14 residues. The germline V gene encodes CDR1 SGHNT and CDR2 YYREEE (reference sequence). DNA for the CDR3: TGTGCCAGCAGCCGGGACAGGGGTACAGATACGCAGTATTTT. Amino acids: CASSRDRGTDTQYF.

This sequence joins TRBV13 and TRBJ1-4; 8 bases line up with TRBD1. The CDR3 contains 15 residues. Germline values: CDR1 PRHDT, CDR2 FYEKMQ (reference sequence). J gave up 7 bases and V 5 bases, and 9 bases lay outside the gene matches. The CDR3 loop reads CASSLRTGRIEKLFF. The CDR3 nucleotides read TGTGCCAGCAGCCTCAGGACAGGGCGGATTGAAAAACTGTTTTTT.

This clone was counted only a few times. J is TRBJ2-1 and V is TRBV30, with unresolved D. Germline V lookup: CDR1 GTSNPN, CDR2 SVGIG (reference sequence). The CDR3 runs to 16 residues. The V end lost 3 bases, the J end lost 0 bases, and 15 bases lay between the germline ends. The CDR3: CAWRPAIWSSYNEQFF. The CDR3, as DNA: TGTGCCTGGAGGCCCGCTATATGGAGCTCCTACAATGAGCAGTTCTTC. Full variable domain (missing parts from reference TRBV30 and TRBJ2-1): SQTIHQWPATLVQPVGSPLSLECTVEGTSNPNLYWYRQAAGRGLQLLFYSVGIGQISSEVPQNLSASRPQDRQFILSSKKLLLSDSGFYLCAWRPAIWSSYNEQFFGPGTRLTVL.

This chain uses TRBV10-2 with TRBJ2-7; D not resolved. CDR1 and CDR2 from the germline V gene are WSHSY and SAAADI. This CDR3 comprises 12 residues. Trimming pared 4 bases from V and 7 bases from J, leaving 11 bases between. For the CDR3, the DNA is TGCGCCAGCAGTGGTATCCTCTTGGAGCAGTACTTC. Residues: CASSGILLEQYF.